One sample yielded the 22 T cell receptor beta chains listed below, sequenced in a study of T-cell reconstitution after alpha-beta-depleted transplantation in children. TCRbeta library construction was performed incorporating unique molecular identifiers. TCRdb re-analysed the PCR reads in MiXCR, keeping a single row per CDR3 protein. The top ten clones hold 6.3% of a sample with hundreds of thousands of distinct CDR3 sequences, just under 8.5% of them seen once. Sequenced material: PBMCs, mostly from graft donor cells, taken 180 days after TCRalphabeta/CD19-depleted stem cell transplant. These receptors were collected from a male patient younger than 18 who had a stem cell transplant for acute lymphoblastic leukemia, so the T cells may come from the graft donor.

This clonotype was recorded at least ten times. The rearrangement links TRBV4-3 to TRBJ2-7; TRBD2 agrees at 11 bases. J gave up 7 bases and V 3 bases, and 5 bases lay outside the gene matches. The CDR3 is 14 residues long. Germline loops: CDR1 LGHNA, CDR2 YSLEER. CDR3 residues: CASSQTSGVSEQYF. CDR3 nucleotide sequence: TGCGCCAGCAGCCAGACTAGCGGGGTGTCTGAGCAGTACTTC.

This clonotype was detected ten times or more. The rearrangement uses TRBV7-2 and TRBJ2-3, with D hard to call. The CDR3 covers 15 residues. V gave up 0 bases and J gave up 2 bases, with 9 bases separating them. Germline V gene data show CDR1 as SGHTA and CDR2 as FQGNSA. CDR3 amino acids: CASSLAGRTTDTQYF. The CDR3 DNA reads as TGTGCCAGCAGCTTAGCCGGACGTACCACAGATACGCAGTATTTT.

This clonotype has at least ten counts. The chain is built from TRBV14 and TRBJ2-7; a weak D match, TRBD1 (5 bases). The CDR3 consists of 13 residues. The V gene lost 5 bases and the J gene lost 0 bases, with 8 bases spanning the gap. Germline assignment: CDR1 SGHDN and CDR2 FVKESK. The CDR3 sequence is CASSRQSSYEQYF. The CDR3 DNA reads TGTGCCAGCAGCAGACAGAGCTCCTACGAGCAGTACTTC.

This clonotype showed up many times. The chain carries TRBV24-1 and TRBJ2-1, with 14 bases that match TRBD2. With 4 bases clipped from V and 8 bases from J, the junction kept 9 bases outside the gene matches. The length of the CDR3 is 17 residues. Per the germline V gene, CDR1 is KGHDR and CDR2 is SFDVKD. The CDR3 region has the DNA TGTGCCACCAGTGACTCCTCGACTAGCGGGAGGGCACATGAGCAGTTCTTC. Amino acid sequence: CATSDSSTSGRAHEQFF.

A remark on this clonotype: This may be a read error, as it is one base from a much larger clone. The CDR3 sequence is CASSQGEASGGTLAKNIQHF. The CDR3 DNA follows: TGTGCCAGCAGCCAGGGCGAGGCTAGCGGGGGGACCCTAGCCAAAAACATTCAGCACTTC. J is TRBJ2-4 and V is TRBV3-1, with 11 bases aligning to TRBD2. Germline V CDR1 and CDR2: LGHDT, YNNKEL (reference sequence). CDR3 length equals 20 residues.

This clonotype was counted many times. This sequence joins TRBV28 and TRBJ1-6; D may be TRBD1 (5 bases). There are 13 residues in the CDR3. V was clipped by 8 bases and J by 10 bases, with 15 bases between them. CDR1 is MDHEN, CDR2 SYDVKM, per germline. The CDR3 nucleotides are TGTGCCAGCCGAAGCGGGGGATGGTCACCCCTCCACTTT. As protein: CASRSGGWSPLHF.

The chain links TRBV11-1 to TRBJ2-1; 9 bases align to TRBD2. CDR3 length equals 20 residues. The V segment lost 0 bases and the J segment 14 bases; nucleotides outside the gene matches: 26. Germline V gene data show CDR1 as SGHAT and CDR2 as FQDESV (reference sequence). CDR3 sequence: CASSLACGRAGSRGSHRKFF. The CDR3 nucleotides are TGTGCCAGCAGCTTAGCTTGCGGGAGGGCCGGATCGAGAGGCTCGCATCGGAAGTTCTTC. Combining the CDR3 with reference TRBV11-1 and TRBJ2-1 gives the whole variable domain EAEVAQSPRYKITEKSQAVAFWCDPISGHATLYWYRQILGQGPELLVQFQDESVVDDSQLPKDRFSAERLKGVDSTLKIQPAELGDSAMYLCASSLACGRAGSRGSHRKFFGPGTRLTVL.

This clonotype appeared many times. The CDR3 sequence: CATSRDKSVLYEQYF. The CDR3 DNA follows: TGTGCCACCAGCAGAGATAAAAGCGTTCTCTACGAGCAGTACTTC. The chain has TRBV15 and TRBJ2-7; D gene uncertain. The germline V and J ends were trimmed by 0 bases and 3 bases, with 12 bases remaining between them. The CDR3 has 15 residues. Germline lookup yields CDR1 LNHNV and CDR2 YYDKDF (reference sequence). Full variable domain (outside the CDR3, taken from reference TRBV15 and TRBJ2-7): DAMVIQNPRYQVTQFGKPVTLSCSQTLNHNVMYWYQQKSSQAPKLLFHYYDKDFNNEADTPDNFQSRRPNTSFCFLDIRSPGLGDTAMYLCATSRDKSVLYEQYFGPGTRLTVT.

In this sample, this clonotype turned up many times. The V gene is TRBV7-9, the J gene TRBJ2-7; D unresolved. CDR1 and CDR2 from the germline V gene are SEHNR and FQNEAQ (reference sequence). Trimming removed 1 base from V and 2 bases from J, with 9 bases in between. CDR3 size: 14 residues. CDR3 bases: TGTGCCAGCAGCTTAGATAGGGTAACCTACGAGCAGTACTTC. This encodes CASSLDRVTYEQYF. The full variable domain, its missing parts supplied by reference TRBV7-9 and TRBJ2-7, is DTGVSQNPRHKITKRGQNVTFRCDPISEHNRLYWYRQTLGQGPEFLTYFQNEAQLEKSRLLSDRFSAERPKGSFSTLEIQRTEQGDSAMYLCASSLDRVTYEQYFGPGTRLTVT.

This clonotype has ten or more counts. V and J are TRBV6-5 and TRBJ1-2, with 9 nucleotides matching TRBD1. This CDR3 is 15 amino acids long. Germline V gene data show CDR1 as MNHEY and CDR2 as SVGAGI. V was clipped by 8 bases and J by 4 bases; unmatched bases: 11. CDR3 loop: CASLETGGRSYGYTF. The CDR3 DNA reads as TGTGCCAGCTTGGAGACAGGGGGTCGGAGCTATGGCTACACCTTC.

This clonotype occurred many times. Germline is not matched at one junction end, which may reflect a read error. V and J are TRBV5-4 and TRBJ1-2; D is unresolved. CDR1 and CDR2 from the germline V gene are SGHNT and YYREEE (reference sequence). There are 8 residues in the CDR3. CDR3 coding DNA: TGCCCGCACTATGGCTACACCTTC. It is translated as CPHYGYTF.

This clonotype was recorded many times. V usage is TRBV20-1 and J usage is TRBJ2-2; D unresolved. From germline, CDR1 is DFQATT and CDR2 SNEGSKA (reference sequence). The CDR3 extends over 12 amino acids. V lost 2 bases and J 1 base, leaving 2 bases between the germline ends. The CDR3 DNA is TGCAGTGCTAGACAGAACACCGGGGAGCTGTTTTTT. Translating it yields CSARQNTGELFF.

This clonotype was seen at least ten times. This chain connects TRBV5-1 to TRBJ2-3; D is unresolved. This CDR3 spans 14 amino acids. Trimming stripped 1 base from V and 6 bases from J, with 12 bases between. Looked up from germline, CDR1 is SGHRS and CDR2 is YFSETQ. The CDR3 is CASSLLLSRDTQYF. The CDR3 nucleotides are TGCGCCAGCAGCTTGCTTCTCTCCCGGGATACGCAGTATTTT.

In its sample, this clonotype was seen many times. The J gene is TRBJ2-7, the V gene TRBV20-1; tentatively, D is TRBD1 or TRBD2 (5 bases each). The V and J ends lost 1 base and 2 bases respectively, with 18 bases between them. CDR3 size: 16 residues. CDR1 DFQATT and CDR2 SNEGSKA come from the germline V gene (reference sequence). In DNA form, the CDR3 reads TGCAGTGCTAGAGCCCTCCTCCGGGACGTAACCTACGAGCAGTACTTC. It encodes CSARALLRDVTYEQYF.

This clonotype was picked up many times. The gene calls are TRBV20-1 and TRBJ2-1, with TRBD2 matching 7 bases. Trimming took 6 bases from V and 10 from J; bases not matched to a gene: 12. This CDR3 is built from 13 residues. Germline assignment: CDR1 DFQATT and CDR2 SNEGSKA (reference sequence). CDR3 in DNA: TGCAGTGCGGGAGGGCATCGGCCCATGGAGCAGTTCTTC. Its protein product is CSAGGHRPMEQFF.

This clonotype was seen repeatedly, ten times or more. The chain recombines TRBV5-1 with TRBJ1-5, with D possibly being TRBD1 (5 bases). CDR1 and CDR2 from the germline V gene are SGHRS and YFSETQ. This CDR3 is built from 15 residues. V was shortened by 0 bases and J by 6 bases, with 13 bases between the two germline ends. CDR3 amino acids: CASSLDGAIRQPQHF. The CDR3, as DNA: TGCGCCAGCAGCTTGGACGGGGCCATTCGTCAGCCCCAGCATTTT.

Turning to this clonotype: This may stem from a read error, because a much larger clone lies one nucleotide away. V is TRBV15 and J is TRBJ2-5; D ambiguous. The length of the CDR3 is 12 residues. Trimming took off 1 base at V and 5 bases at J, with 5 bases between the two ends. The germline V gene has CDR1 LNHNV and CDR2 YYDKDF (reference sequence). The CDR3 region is CATSRGPETQYF. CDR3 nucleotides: TGTGCCACCAGCAGAGGCCCGGAGACCCAGTACTTC.

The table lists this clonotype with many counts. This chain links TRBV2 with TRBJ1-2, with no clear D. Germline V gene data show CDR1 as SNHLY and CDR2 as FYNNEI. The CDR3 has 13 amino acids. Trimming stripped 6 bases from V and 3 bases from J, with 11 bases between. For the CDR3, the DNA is TGTGCCAGCAGAGAGGGTACGGACTATGGCTACACCTTC. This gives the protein CASREGTDYGYTF.

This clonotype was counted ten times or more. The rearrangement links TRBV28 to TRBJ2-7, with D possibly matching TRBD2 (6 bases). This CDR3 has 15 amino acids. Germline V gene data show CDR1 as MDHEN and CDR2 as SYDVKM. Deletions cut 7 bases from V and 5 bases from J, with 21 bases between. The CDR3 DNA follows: TGTGCCAGCACCGACCGCGCGGGGAGAGGTAACGAGCAGTACTTC. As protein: CASTDRAGRGNEQYF. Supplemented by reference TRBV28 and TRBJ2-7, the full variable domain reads DVKVTQSSRYLVKRTGEKVFLECVQDMDHENMFWYRQDPGLGLRLIYFSYDVKMKEKGDIPEGYSVSREKKERFSLILESASTNQTSMYLCASTDRAGRGNEQYFGPGTRLTVT.

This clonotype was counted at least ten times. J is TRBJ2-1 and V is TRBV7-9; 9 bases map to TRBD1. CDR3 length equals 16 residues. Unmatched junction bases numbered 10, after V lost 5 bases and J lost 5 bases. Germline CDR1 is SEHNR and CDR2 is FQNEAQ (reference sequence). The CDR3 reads CASSPPGTGNHNEQFF. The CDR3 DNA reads TGTGCCAGCAGCCCCCCCGGGACAGGGAATCACAATGAGCAGTTCTTC.

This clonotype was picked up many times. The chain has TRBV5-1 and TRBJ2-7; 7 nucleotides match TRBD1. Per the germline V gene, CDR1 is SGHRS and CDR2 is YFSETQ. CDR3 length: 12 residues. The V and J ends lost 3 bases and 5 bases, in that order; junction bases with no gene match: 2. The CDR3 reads CASSWGTDEQYF. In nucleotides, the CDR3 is TGCGCCAGCAGCTGGGGGACAGACGAGCAGTACTTC.

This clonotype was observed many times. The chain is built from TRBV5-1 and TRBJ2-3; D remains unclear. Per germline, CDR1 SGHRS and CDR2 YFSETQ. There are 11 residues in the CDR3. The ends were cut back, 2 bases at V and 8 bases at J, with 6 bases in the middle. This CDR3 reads CASSLMGTQYF. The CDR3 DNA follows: TGCGCCAGCAGCTTAATGGGTACGCAGTATTTT.